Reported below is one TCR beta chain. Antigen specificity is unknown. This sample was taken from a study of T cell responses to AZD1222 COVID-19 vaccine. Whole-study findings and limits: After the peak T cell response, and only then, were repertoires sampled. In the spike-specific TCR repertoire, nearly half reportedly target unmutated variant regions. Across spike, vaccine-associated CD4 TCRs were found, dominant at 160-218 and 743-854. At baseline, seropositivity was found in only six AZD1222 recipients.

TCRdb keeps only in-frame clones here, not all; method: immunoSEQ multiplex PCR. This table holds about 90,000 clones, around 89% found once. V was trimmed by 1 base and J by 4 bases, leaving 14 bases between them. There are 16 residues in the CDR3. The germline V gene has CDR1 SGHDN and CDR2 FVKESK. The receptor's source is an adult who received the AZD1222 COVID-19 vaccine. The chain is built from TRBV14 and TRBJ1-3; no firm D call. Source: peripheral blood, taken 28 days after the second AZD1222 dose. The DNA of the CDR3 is TGTGCCAGCAGCCAAGGCGTTGGCGGACGCGGAAACACCATATATTTT. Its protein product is CASSQGVGGRGNTIYF.